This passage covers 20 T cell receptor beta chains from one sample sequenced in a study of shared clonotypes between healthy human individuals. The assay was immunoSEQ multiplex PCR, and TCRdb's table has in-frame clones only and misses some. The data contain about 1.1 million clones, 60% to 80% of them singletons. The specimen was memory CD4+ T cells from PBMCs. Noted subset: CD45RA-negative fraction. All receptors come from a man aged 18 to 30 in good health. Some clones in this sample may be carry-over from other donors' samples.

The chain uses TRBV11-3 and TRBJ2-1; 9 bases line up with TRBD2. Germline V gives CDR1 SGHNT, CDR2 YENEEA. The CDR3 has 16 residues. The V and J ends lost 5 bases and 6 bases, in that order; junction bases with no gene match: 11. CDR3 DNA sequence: TGTGCCAGCAGCCCGGAAGGGTGGACTAGCGTCAATGAGCAGTTCTTC. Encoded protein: CASSPEGWTSVNEQFF.

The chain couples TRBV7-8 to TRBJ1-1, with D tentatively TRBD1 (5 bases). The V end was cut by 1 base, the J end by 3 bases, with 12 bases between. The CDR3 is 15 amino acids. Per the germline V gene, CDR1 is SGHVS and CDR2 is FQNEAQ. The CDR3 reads CASSLVWGSDTEAFF. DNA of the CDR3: TGTGCCAGCAGCTTAGTGTGGGGGTCGGACACTGAAGCTTTCTTT.

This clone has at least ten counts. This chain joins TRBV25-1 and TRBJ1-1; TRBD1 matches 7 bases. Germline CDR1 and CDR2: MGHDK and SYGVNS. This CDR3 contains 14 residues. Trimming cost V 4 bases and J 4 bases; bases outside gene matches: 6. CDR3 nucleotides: TGTGCCAGCAGTGCGATTTCAGGGGGCACTGAAGCTTTCTTT. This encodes CASSAISGGTEAFF.

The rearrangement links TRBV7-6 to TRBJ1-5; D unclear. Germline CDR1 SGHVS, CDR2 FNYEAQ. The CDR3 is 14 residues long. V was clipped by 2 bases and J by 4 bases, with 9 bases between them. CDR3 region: CASSLIGINQPQHF. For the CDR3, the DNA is TGTGCCAGCAGCTTAATAGGAATTAATCAGCCCCAGCATTTT.

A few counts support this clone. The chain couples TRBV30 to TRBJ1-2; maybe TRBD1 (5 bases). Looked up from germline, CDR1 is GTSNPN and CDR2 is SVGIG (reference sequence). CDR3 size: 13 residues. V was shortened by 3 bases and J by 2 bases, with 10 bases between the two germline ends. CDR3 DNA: TGTGCCTGGAGGGAACGGGACAACTATGGCTACACCTTC. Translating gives CAWRERDNYGYTF.

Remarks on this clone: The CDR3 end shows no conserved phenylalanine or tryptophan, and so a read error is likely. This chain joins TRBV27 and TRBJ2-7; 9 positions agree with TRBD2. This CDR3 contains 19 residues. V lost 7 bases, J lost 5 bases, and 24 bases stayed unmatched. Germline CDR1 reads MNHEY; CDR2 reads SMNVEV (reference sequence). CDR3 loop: CASTRRWGRGEAGGNEQYL. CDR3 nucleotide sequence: TGTGCCAGCACAAGGAGGTGGGGCAGGGGAGAAGCGGGAGGCAACGAGCAGTACCTC.

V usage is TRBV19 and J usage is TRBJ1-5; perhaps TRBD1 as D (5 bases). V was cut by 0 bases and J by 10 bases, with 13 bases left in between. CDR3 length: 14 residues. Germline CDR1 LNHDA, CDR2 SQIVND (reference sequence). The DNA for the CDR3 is TGTGCCAGTAGTATAGACAGGGACTTGAAACCCCAGCATTTT. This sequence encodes CASSIDRDLKPQHF.

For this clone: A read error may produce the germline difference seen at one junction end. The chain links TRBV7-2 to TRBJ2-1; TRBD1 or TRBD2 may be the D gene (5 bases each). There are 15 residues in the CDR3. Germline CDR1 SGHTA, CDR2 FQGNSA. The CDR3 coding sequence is TGTGCCAGCAGTCGGGACCTCCTCTCCTACAATGAGCGGTTCTTC. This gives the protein CASSRDLLSYNERFF.

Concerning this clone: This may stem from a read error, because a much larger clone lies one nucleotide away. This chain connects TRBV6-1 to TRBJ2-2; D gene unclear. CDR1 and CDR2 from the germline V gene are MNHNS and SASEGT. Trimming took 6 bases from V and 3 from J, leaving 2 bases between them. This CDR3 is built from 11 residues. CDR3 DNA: TGTGCCAGCAGCCACACCGGGGAGCTGTTTTTT. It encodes CASSHTGELFF.

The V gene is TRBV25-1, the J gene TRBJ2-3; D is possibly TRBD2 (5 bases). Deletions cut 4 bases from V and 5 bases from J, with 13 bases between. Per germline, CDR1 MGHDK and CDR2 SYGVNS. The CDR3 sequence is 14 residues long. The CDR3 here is CASSGAGKIDTQYF. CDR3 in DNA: TGTGCCAGCAGTGGGGCGGGCAAAATAGATACGCAGTATTTT.

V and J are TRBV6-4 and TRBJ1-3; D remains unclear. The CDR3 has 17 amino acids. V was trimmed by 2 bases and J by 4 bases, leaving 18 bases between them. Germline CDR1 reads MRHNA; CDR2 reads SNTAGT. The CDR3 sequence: CASSDPGLPSRGNTIYF. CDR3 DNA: TGTGCCAGCAGTGACCCTGGCCTGCCGTCTAGGGGAAACACCATATATTTT.

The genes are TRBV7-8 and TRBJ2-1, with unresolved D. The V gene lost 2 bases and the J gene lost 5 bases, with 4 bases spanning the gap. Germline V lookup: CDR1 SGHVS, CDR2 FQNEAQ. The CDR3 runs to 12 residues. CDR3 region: CASSLQNNEQFF. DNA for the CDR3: TGTGCCAGCAGCTTACAGAACAATGAGCAGTTCTTC.

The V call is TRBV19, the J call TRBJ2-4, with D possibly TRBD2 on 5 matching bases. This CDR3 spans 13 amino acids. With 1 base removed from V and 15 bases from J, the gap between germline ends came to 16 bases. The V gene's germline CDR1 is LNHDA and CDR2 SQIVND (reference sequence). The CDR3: CASSIGGDGPGYF. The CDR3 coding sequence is TGTGCCAGTAGTATAGGGGGAGACGGCCCAGGGTACTTC.

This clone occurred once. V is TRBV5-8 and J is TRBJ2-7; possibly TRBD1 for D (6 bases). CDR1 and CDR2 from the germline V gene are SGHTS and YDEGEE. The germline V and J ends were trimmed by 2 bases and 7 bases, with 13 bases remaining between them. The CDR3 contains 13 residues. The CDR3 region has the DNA TGTGCCAGCAGCTTCCCAGGGGCGCGTGAGCAGTACTTC. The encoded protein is CASSFPGAREQYF.

CDR3 bases: TGTGCCAGCAGCTTGGGGGTCTTGAACACTGAAGCTTTCTTT. This codes for CASSLGVLNTEAFF. The rearrangement uses TRBV5-5 and TRBJ1-1; no clear D. V lost 0 bases and J 0 bases, leaving 6 bases between the germline ends. CDR3 length: 14 amino acids. Germline values: CDR1 SGHKS, CDR2 YYEKEE (reference sequence).

The CDR3 loop reads CASSPRSGVDQPQHF. DNA of the CDR3: TGTGCCAGCAGCCCGAGGAGCGGGGTCGATCAGCCCCAGCATTTT. The chain has TRBV7-2 and TRBJ1-5; D ambiguous. CDR3 length equals 15 residues. Trimming took 5 bases from V and 5 from J, leaving 16 bases between them. Per the germline V gene, CDR1 is SGHTA and CDR2 is FQGNSA. Looking up the rest from reference TRBV7-2 and TRBJ1-5 gives the full variable domain: GAGVSQSPSNKVTEKGKDVELRCDPISGHTALYWYRQSLGQGLEFLIYFQGNSAPDKSGLPSDRFSAERTGGSVSTLTIQRTQQEDSAVYLCASSPRSGVDQPQHFGDGTRLSIL.

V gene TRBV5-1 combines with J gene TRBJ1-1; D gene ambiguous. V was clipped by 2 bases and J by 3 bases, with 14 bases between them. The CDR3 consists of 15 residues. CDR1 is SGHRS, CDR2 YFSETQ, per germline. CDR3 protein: CASSFISSGDTEAFF. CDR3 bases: TGCGCCAGCAGCTTCATCTCTTCCGGGGACACTGAAGCTTTCTTT.

DNA for the CDR3: TGTGCCAGCAGTCCCCAGGGCGGCTCCTACAATGAGCAGTTCTTC. As protein: CASSPQGGSYNEQFF. J is TRBJ2-1 and V is TRBV6-6, with D perhaps TRBD1 (5 bases). Per the germline V gene, CDR1 is MNHNY and CDR2 is SVGAGI (reference sequence). The ends were cut back, 5 bases at V and 0 bases at J, with 11 bases in the middle. There are 15 residues in the CDR3.

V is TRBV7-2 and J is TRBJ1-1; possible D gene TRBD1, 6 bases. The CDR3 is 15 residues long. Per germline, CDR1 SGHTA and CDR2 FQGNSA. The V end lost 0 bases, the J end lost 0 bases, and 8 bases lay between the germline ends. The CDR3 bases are TGTGCCAGCAGCTTAGCTGCAGGGGTGAACACTGAAGCTTTCTTT. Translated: CASSLAAGVNTEAFF.

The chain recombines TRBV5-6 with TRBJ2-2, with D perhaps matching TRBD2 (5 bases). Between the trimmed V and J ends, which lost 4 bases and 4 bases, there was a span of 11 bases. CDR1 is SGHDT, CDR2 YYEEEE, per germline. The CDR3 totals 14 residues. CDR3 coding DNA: TGTGCCAGCAGCACCGGACTCTTCACCGGGGAGCTGTTTTTT. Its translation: CASSTGLFTGELFF.